This T cell receptor beta chain was recorded in a study of T cell repertoires in cytomegalovirus infection (dated by TCRdb to between 2018 and 2021). For the wider study: Recently identified HLA-C-restricted CMV epitopes, whose presentation resists viral immunomodulation, were targeted by peptide stimulations together with well-studied HLA-B-restricted epitopes. Because public TCR beta signatures pointed to carriage of CMV infection together with the matching HLA type, the HLA type of each donor mattered for the analysis. Results the study describes overall, beyond this receptor: The ex vivo response was dominated by HLA-C-restricted CMV-specific TCR beta clonotypes, which also provided the single most frequent clonotype in two of eight donors. Cumulative frequency of public TCR beta family members discriminated carriers of CMV infection plus the relevant HLA type in this cohort and an independent 352-donor cohort.

Taken with the paper, the label for treatment or condition translates to: in vitro stimulation with specific CMV peptide epitopes to enrich CMV-specific T cells. TCRdb names Illumina HiSeq 1500 as the instrument used. The public reads were quality trimmed at Q25 with fastp and then assembled into clones with MiXCR by TCRdb, keeping productive beta chains. Identical CDR3 protein sequences are pooled into one entry, listed with their most common genes and DNA. The sample table records about 110,000 distinct CDR3 sequences; about 28% of these occur just once. Jointly, the top ten make up roughly three quarters of the sample. With respect to this clonotype: The antigen it binds to is not known. A much larger clone lies a single base off, so this may be a read error.

The TCR originated in a human donor in good health (CMV status not recorded). Some clones in this sample may be carry-over from other donors' samples. This sample comprised CD8+ T cells from cultured PBMCs, obtained from culture after CMV antigen stimulation.

CDR3 loop: CVSSSPRSRGRQDTQYF. The bases read TGTGTCAGCAGCTCTCCTCGGTCCCGGGGTCGGCAAGATACGCAGTATTTT. The chain is made from TRBV7-2 and TRBJ2-3, and possibly TRBD2, on 5 matching bases. CDR1 SGHTA and CDR2 FQGNSA were looked up in the germline V gene. From its cysteine to its phenylalanine, the CDR3 spans 17 amino acids. The kept DNA is CDR3 alone, 51 bases in frame from the first base.